Described below is a single T cell receptor (beta chain) sequence and its context. Sequencing of TCR beta was performed on blood CD8+ T cells and on blood CD4+ T cells. Controls were age- and sex-matched healthy donors. Reverse transcription of 0.5 to 1 ug RNA was carried out with random hexamers. Amplification of TCR beta CDR3 spanned 54 Vbeta and 13 Jbeta via immunoSEQ multiplex PCR. MiXCR, applied by TCRdb to the immunoSEQ multiplex PCR reads, yields one record per CDR3 protein. The sample yields 85,000 to 90,000 distinct CDR3 sequences, about 93% seen once. This specimen comes from a study of CD8 T cells in Susac syndrome. The CDR3 spans 12 residues. J was trimmed by 8 bases and V by 5 bases; bases with no gene match: 5.

The sequence was collected from a human donor in good health. The chain couples TRBV12-3 or TRBV12-4 to TRBJ1-2, with TRBD1 matching over 7 bases. The sequencing input was CD8+ T cells from PBMCs. The CDR3 loop is CASSEGAEGYTF. CDR3 DNA: TGTGCCAGCAGTGAGGGGGCAGAAGGCTACACCTTC.